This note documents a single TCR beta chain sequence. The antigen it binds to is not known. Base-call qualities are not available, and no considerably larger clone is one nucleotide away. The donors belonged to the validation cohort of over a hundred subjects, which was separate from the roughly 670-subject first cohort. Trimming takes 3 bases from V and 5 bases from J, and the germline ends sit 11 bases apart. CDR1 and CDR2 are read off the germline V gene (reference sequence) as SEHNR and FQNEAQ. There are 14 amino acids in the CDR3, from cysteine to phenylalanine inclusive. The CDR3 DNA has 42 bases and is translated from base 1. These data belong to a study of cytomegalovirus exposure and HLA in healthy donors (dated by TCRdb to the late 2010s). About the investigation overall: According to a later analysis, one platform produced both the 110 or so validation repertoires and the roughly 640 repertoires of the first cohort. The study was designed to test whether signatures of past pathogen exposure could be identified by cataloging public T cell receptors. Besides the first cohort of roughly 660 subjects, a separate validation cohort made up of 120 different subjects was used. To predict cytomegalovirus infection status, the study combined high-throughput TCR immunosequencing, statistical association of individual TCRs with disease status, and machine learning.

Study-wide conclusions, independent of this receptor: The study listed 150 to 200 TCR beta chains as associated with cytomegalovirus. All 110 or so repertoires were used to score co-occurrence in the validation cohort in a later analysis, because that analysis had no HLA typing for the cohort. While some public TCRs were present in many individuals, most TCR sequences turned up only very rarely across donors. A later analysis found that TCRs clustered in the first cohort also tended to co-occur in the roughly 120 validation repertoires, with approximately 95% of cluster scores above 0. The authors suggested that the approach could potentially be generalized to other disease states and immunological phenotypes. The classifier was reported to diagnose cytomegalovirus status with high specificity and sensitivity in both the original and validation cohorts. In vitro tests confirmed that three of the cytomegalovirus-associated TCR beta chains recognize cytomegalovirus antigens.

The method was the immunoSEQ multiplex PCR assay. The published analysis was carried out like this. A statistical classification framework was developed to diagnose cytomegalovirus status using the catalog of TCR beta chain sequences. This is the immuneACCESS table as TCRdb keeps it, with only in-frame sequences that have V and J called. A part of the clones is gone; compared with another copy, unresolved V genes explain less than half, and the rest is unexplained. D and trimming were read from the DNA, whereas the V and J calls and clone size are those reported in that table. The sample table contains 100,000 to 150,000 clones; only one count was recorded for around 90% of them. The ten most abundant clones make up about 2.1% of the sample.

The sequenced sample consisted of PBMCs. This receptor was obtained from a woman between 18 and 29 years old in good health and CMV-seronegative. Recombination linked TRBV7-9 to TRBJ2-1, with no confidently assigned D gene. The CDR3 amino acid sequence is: CASSFATTHNEQFF. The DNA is TGTGCCAGCAGCTTCGCCACTACCCACAATGAGCAGTTCTTC. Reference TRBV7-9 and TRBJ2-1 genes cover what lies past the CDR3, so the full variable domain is DTGVSQNPRHKITKRGQNVTFRCDPISEHNRLYWYRQTLGQGPEFLTYFQNEAQLEKSRLLSDRFSAERPKGSFSTLEIQRTEQGDSAMYLCASSFATTHNEQFFGPGTRLTVL.